The clone carrying this T cell receptor beta chain was counted at least ten times. Its specificity is not known. The sample comes from a study of T cell repertoires in cytomegalovirus infection. TCRdb itself ran the reads through MiXCR, one entry per CDR3 protein. The table shows a few hundred thousand distinct CDR3 sequences, with roughly 36% occurring only once. Germline CDR1 reads MDHEN; CDR2 reads SYDVKM. This CDR3 contains 13 residues. The V and J ends lost 3 bases and 3 bases respectively, with 9 bases between them. The chain is built from TRBV28 and TRBJ2-7; D is unclear. The sequencing used cultured PBMCs, collected from culture after CMV antigen stimulation. This TCR came from a human donor in good health (CMV status not recorded). Some clones in this sample may be carry-over from other donors' samples. DNA for the CDR3: TGTGCCAGCAGTTTTGGCCAGGACTACGAGCAGTACTTC. Its translation: CASSFGQDYEQYF.